The clone carrying this T cell receptor beta chain was picked up a small number of times. Its antigen is still unknown. Unique molecular identifiers were incorporated when the TCRbeta library was constructed. TCRdb re-called the PCR reads through MiXCR, storing one row per CDR3 protein. In the table there are 800,000 to 1,000,000 distinct CDR3 sequences, around 30% of which are singletons. The data derive from a study of T-cell reconstitution after alpha-beta-depleted transplantation in children. Study results and caveats: Newly produced T cells mostly accounted for T-cell counts and diversity one year post-transplant.

This CDR3 is built from 14 residues. Per the germline V gene, CDR1 is SGHAT and CDR2 is FQNNGV. V was trimmed by 5 bases and J by 3 bases, leaving 13 bases between them. The source was PBMCs, mostly from graft donor cells, collected 360 days after TCRalphabeta/CD19-depleted stem cell transplant. The chain is built from TRBV11-2 and TRBJ1-1; D is unresolved. This clonotype originated in a boy less than two years old who had a stem cell transplant for SCID, so the T cells may come from the graft donor. CDR3 loop: CASSHTEGYTEAFF. For the CDR3, the DNA is TGTGCCAGCAGCCATACAGAAGGGTACACTGAAGCTTTCTTT.